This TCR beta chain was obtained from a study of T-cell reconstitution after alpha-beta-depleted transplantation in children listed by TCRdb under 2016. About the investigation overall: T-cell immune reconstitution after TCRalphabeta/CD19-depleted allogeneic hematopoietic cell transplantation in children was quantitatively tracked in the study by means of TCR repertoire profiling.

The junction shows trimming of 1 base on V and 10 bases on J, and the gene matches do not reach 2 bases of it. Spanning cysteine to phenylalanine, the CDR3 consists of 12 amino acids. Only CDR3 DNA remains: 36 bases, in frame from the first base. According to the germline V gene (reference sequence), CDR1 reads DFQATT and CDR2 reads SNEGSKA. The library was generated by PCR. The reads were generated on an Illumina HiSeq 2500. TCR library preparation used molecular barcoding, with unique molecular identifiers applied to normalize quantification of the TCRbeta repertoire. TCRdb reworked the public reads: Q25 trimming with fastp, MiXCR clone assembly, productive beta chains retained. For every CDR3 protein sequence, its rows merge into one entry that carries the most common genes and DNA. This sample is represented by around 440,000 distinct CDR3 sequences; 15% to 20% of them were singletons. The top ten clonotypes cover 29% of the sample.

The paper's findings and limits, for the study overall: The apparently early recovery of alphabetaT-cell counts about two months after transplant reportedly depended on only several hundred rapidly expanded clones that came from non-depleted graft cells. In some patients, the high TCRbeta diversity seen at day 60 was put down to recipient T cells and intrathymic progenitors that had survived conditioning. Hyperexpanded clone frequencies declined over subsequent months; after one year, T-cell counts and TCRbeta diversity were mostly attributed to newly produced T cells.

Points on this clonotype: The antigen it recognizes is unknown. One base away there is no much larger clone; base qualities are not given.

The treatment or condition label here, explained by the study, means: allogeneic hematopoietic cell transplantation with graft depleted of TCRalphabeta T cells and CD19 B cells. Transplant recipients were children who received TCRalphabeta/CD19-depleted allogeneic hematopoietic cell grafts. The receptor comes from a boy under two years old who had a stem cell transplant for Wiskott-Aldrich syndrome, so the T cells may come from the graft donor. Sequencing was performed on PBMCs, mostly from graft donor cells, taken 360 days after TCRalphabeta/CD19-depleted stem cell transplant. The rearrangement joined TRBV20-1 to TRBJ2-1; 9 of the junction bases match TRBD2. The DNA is TGCAGTGCTAGAGGGCTAGCGGGGGAGCAGTTCTTC. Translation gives CSARGLAGEQFF.